Listed here are 29 T cell receptor beta chains from one sample, sequenced in a study of T-cell memory formation after mild COVID-19. MiXCR, run by TCRdb on the 5' RACE reads, gives a single entry per CDR3 protein. The sample has 350,000 to 500,000 distinct CDR3 sequences; roughly 18% are singletons. The sample was PBMCs or a T cell subset sorted from them (not recorded which). The receptor source for this set is a man between 18 and 29 years old who had mild COVID-19 (a few samples of this study predate the infection). Cell type and time point are not known.

The table lists this clonotype with a few counts. The rearrangement uses TRBV12-3 or TRBV12-4 and TRBJ1-1; no reliable D call. This CDR3 contains 15 residues. Between the trimmed V and J ends, which lost 3 bases and 3 bases, there was a span of 14 bases. The CDR3 is CASSFSGGYYTEAFF. Here the CDR3 DNA reads TGTGCCAGCAGTTTTTCTGGAGGCTATTACACTGAAGCTTTCTTT.

This clonotype occurred a few times. The V and J genes are TRBV6-2 or TRBV6-3 and TRBJ1-5; 7 nucleotides agree with TRBD1. With 5 bases clipped from V and 9 bases from J, the junction kept 7 bases outside the gene matches. From germline, CDR1 is MNHEY and CDR2 SVGEGT. The CDR3 consists of 13 residues. The DNA of the CDR3 is TGTGCCAGCAGTCCTGACAGGGACCGGCCCCAGCATTTT. Amino acid sequence: CASSPDRDRPQHF.

The chain recombines TRBV5-1 with TRBJ1-1; D is ambiguous. Looked up from germline, CDR1 is SGHRS and CDR2 is YFSETQ. Trimming cost V 0 bases and J 10 bases, with 19 bases left between them. The CDR3 has 15 residues. The CDR3 here is CASSLERTDPSGAFF. As DNA, the CDR3 is TGCGCCAGCAGCTTGGAGAGGACGGACCCCTCCGGAGCTTTCTTT.

This clonotype was observed a few times. This chain links TRBV5-1 with TRBJ2-7; D is undetermined. CDR1 is SGHRS and CDR2 is YFSETQ in the germline V gene. V gave up 7 bases and J gave up 0 bases, with 14 bases separating them. The CDR3 loop spans 14 amino acids. In DNA, the CDR3 is TGCGCCAGCCGCGTCGTCGATGCCTCCTACGAGCAGTACTTC. Residues: CASRVVDASYEQYF. Full variable domain (remainder filled in from reference TRBV5-1 and TRBJ2-7): KAGVTQTPRYLIKTRGQQVTLSCSPISGHRSVSWYQQTPGQGLQFLFEYFSETQRNKGNFPGRFSGRQFSNSRSEMNVSTLELGDSALYLCASRVVDASYEQYFGPGTRLTVT.

This clonotype has a count of ten or more. The chain couples TRBV4-1 to TRBJ2-7; TRBD2 agrees at 11 bases. The germline CDR1 and CDR2 sequences are MGHRA and YSYEKL. The J segment lost 4 bases and the V segment lost 0 bases, leaving 11 bases of the junction unmatched. The length of the CDR3 is 18 residues. DNA of the CDR3: TGCGCCAGCAGCCAAGATATCACTAGCGGGGGTGTAGTGTACGAGCAGTACTTC. It encodes CASSQDITSGGVVYEQYF.

The chain is built from TRBV7-8 and TRBJ2-3; a possible D gene is TRBD2 (6 bases). This CDR3 region has 18 residues. The germline V gene has CDR1 SGHVS and CDR2 FQNEAQ. V lost 0 bases and J 0 bases, leaving 16 bases between the germline ends. The chain's CDR3 is CASSLARGQTLSTDTQYF. The CDR3 DNA reads as TGTGCCAGCAGCTTAGCGCGGGGCCAGACCCTTAGCACAGATACGCAGTATTTT.

The V call is TRBV29-1, the J call TRBJ1-4; the D is unclear. V was trimmed by 4 bases and J by 10 bases, leaving 4 bases between them. CDR1 and CDR2 from the germline V gene are SQVTM and ANQGSEA. This CDR3 spans 9 amino acids. In DNA, the CDR3 is TGCAGCGTTGGGACAAAACTGTTTTTT. It is translated as CSVGTKLFF.

This clonotype was found many times. The J gene is TRBJ2-1, the V gene TRBV7-6; 8 positions agree with TRBD1. The CDR3 is made up of 16 amino acids. With 2 bases clipped from V and 4 bases from J, the junction kept 7 bases outside the gene matches. Germline V gene sequence: CDR1 SGHVS, CDR2 FNYEAQ. The CDR3 here is CASSLYGTGPYNEQFF. In nucleotides, the CDR3 is TGTGCCAGCAGCTTATACGGGACAGGACCTTACAATGAGCAGTTCTTC.

Of note for this clonotype: The junction and the germline gene differ at one end; a read error may be behind it. The chain has TRBV29-1 and TRBJ1-2, with D unresolved. Per germline, CDR1 SQVTM and CDR2 ANQGSEA. This CDR3 spans 17 amino acids. CDR3 loop: CSVEDVPGAFPKYGYTF. DNA for the CDR3: TGCAGCGTTGAAGATGTGCCTGGTGCGTTTCCTAAGTATGGCTACACCTTC.

The gene calls are TRBV25-1 and TRBJ2-5; perhaps TRBD1 as D (6 bases). Germline CDR1 is MGHDK and CDR2 is SYGVNS. CDR3 length: 16 amino acids. The ends were cut back, 2 bases at V and 0 bases at J, with 13 bases in the middle. The CDR3 DNA is TGTGCCAGCAGTGAAGGTCGACAGGCATACCAAGAGACCCAGTACTTC. As protein: CASSEGRQAYQETQYF.

The CDR3, as DNA: TGCGCCAGCAGCCCTGGACAGTTCCAAGAGACCCAGTACTTC. This codes for CASSPGQFQETQYF. This chain joins TRBV5-1 and TRBJ2-5; a possible D gene is TRBD1 (6 bases). This CDR3 is built from 14 residues. Germline CDR1 is SGHRS and CDR2 is YFSETQ. V lost 4 bases and J lost 1, with 11 bases in between.

The gene calls are TRBV6-5 and TRBJ1-1; D remains unclear. This CDR3 is built from 11 residues. V lost 6 bases and J lost 1, with 3 bases in between. Germline CDR1 reads MNHEY; CDR2 reads SVGAGI. The CDR3 loop reads CASRQNTEAFF. CDR3 bases: TGTGCCAGCAGGCAGAACACTGAAGCTTTCTTT.

The rearrangement joins TRBV3-1 to TRBJ1-1, with D uncertain. Trimming shortened V by 5 bases and J by 0 bases, and 7 bases separated the two germline ends. The CDR3 spans 13 residues. In germline, CDR1 is LGHDT, CDR2 YNNKEL (reference sequence). In nucleotides, the CDR3 is TGTGCCAGCAGCACCCGATTGAACACTGAAGCTTTCTTT. Translation gives CASSTRLNTEAFF.

This clonotype was seen a few times. The rearrangement links TRBV5-4 to TRBJ2-5; tentative D call: TRBD2 (6 bases). V was clipped by 4 bases and J by 3 bases, with 10 bases between them. Germline CDR1 is SGHNT and CDR2 is YYREEE (reference sequence). CDR3 length equals 13 residues. CDR3 sequence (DNA): TGTGCCAGCAGCCCGACTAGTAAAGAGACCCAGTACTTC. It codes for CASSPTSKETQYF.

The chain carries TRBV20-1 and TRBJ2-5, with 11 bases matching TRBD2. The CDR3 is 15 residues long. The germline V gene encodes CDR1 DFQATT and CDR2 SNEGSKA (reference sequence). With V trimmed by 5 bases and J by 5 bases, 10 bases remained unmatched. The CDR3 DNA is TGCAGTGCTGGGCCTAGCGGGGGGCCCCAGGAGACCCAGTACTTC. Protein product: CSAGPSGGPQETQYF.

J is TRBJ2-5 and V is TRBV27; possible D gene TRBD2, 7 bases. The V end was cut by 0 bases, the J end by 4 bases, with 12 bases between. The germline CDR1 and CDR2 sequences are MNHEY and SMNVEV (reference sequence). The CDR3 covers 15 residues. The CDR3 is CASSLSGGAGETQYF. For the CDR3, the DNA is TGTGCCAGCAGTTTATCAGGGGGGGCCGGAGAGACCCAGTACTTC.

This clonotype was observed a handful of times. V gene TRBV6-5 combines with J gene TRBJ2-7; D is ambiguous. The CDR3 extends over 11 amino acids. Between the trimmed V and J ends, which lost 2 bases and 6 bases, there was a span of 5 bases. Germline V gives CDR1 MNHEY, CDR2 SVGAGI. The CDR3 DNA is TGTGCCAGCAGTTACGAGCGCGAGCAGTACTTC. Translating gives CASSYEREQYF.

J is TRBJ2-5 and V is TRBV6-6, with D maybe TRBD2 (5 bases). The CDR3 loop spans 15 amino acids. The V end lost 4 bases, the J end lost 4 bases, and 16 bases lay between the germline ends. CDR1 is MNHNY and CDR2 is SVGAGI in the germline V gene (reference sequence). As DNA, the CDR3 is TGTGCCAGCAGTTCCCGGAGGTTCTGGGCAGAGACCCAGTACTTC. This encodes CASSSRRFWAETQYF.

V usage is TRBV24-1 and J usage is TRBJ1-5; D ambiguous. Germline V gene sequence: CDR1 KGHDR, CDR2 SFDVKD. V lost 5 bases and J 4 bases, leaving 5 bases between the germline ends. This CDR3 contains 12 residues. In nucleotides, the CDR3 is TGTGCCACCAGTGGCAAGAATCAGCCCCAGCATTTT. Its translation: CATSGKNQPQHF.

The V call is TRBV20-1, the J call TRBJ2-3, with D unresolved. This CDR3 spans 15 amino acids. Germline loops: CDR1 DFQATT, CDR2 SNEGSKA (reference sequence). V was trimmed by 4 bases and J by 2 bases, leaving 16 bases between them. The CDR3 loop reads CSATPWLGYTDTQYF. The CDR3 nucleotides read TGCAGTGCTACCCCCTGGCTGGGATACACAGATACGCAGTATTTT.

This clonotype was counted only a few times. The chain uses TRBV14 and TRBJ1-1, with D tentatively TRBD1 (5 bases). Trimming removed 6 bases from V and 4 bases from J, with 15 bases in between. This CDR3 is 14 amino acids long. From germline, CDR1 is SGHDN and CDR2 FVKESK. The CDR3 nucleotides are TGTGCCAGCAGTCAGCAGGGAAGCGGCACTGAAGCTTTCTTT. Translating gives CASSQQGSGTEAFF.

This clonotype has more than one count but fewer than ten. The rearrangement uses TRBV6-6 and TRBJ1-2; the match to TRBD1 covers 9 bases. CDR1 MNHNY and CDR2 SVGAGI come from the germline V gene (reference sequence). This CDR3 is built from 14 residues. The V gene end was trimmed by 7 bases and the J gene end by 2 bases; junction bases not matched to a gene: 5. In DNA, the CDR3 is TGTGCCAGCAAAGAGACAGGGGGAAACTATGGCTACACCTTC. It encodes CASKETGGNYGYTF.

The V call is TRBV11-2, the J call TRBJ1-1; D gene uncertain. CDR1 SGHAT and CDR2 FQNNGV come from the germline V gene. Trimming pared 6 bases from V and 7 bases from J, leaving 15 bases between. The CDR3 is 13 residues long. CDR3 bases: TGTGCCAGCAGTCATGTTAGTAAGGGTGAAGCTTTCTTT. Its translation is CASSHVSKGEAFF.

This chain uses TRBV7-9 with TRBJ2-1, with D maybe TRBD2 (7 bases). V lost 5 bases and J 9 bases, leaving 14 bases between the germline ends. CDR1 is SEHNR and CDR2 is FQNEAQ in the germline V gene (reference sequence). The CDR3 length is 13 residues. CDR3: CASSPDGGPEQFF. CDR3 nucleotides: TGTGCCAGCAGCCCCGACGGGGGGCCTGAGCAGTTCTTC.

The chain links TRBV7-9 to TRBJ1-4; D may be TRBD1 (5 bases). This CDR3 spans 13 amino acids. In germline, CDR1 is SEHNR, CDR2 FQNEAQ (reference sequence). Trimming removed 5 bases from V and 10 bases from J, with 14 bases in between. The CDR3: CASSQTGRGKLFF. The CDR3 DNA is TGTGCCAGCAGCCAAACGGGGAGGGGAAAACTGTTTTTT. Variable domain in full (rest from reference TRBV7-9 and TRBJ1-4): DTGVSQNPRHKITKRGQNVTFRCDPISEHNRLYWYRQTLGQGPEFLTYFQNEAQLEKSRLLSDRFSAERPKGSFSTLEIQRTEQGDSAMYLCASSQTGRGKLFFGSGTQLSVL.

This clonotype has a handful of counts. V usage is TRBV5-5 and J usage is TRBJ1-1; maybe TRBD1 (6 bases). Between the trimmed V and J ends, which lost 0 bases and 4 bases, there was a span of 10 bases. CDR3 length equals 14 residues. Germline CDR1 and CDR2: SGHKS and YYEKEE (reference sequence). The CDR3 reads CASSLDPGVTEAFF. The CDR3 coding sequence is TGTGCCAGCAGCTTGGATCCAGGGGTCACTGAAGCTTTCTTT.

This clonotype was recorded a few times. The rearrangement links TRBV6-1 to TRBJ2-1; 8 bases fit TRBD1. The CDR3 consists of 15 residues. Germline V lookup: CDR1 MNHNS, CDR2 SASEGT. The V and J ends lost 8 bases and 4 bases, in that order; junction bases with no gene match: 10. The CDR3 DNA follows: TGTGCCAGCTCTCTCGAGGGACAGGCTTACAATGAGCAGTTCTTC. Protein sequence: CASSLEGQAYNEQFF.

This chain connects TRBV7-2 to TRBJ2-7; D perhaps matches TRBD2 (6 bases). CDR1 and CDR2 from the germline V gene are SGHTA and FQGNSA. V was clipped by 1 base and J by 0 bases, with 13 bases between them. This CDR3 comprises 16 residues. The CDR3 DNA reads as TGTGCCAGCAGCTTAGGGGGGGTTCTGAGCTCCTACGAGCAGTACTTC. Its protein is CASSLGGVLSSYEQYF.

The rearrangement joins TRBV7-3 to TRBJ2-7, with a possible D match to TRBD1 (5 bases). There are 13 residues in the CDR3. Deletions cut 2 bases from V and 6 bases from J, with 11 bases between. The V gene's germline CDR1 is SGHTA and CDR2 FQGTGA. CDR3 sequence: CASSLYPRVEQYF. The CDR3 DNA follows: TGTGCCAGCAGCTTATACCCCAGGGTCGAGCAGTACTTC.